This T cell receptor beta chain originates from a study of shared clonotypes between healthy human individuals. General study results and limits: Naive CD4 clonotypes were shared across a few donors at roughly 4.6%. Even with large depth, rarefaction showed that sorted-subset sequencing was incomplete.

As for this clone: What it binds is unknown.

V was clipped by 0 bases and J by 2 bases; unmatched bases: 6. From germline, CDR1 is SGHRS and CDR2 YFSETQ. The CDR3 length is 16 residues. Source study methods: Filtering differed for immunoSEQ, which gave only junction sequences without quality scores. Data came from immunoSEQ multiplex PCR; TCRdb stores just in-frame clones and leaves some out. V and J calls plus clone size are reproduced from that table; the DNA served to infer D and trimming. The data hold roughly 1,100,000 clones, with about three quarters observed a single time. The TCR was taken from a man younger than 35 in good health. This chain joins TRBV5-1 and TRBJ2-3; TRBD1 aligns across 7 bases. Material for sequencing was memory CD4+ T cells sorted from blood. Stated subset: CD45RA-negative fraction. This chain's CDR3 is CASSLASGQNTDTQYF. CDR3 coding DNA: TGCGCCAGCAGCTTGGCCTCGGGACAGAACACAGATACGCAGTATTTT. Full variable domain (remainder filled in from reference TRBV5-1 and TRBJ2-3): KAGVTQTPRYLIKTRGQQVTLSCSPISGHRSVSWYQQTPGQGLQFLFEYFSETQRNKGNFPGRFSGRQFSNSRSEMNVSTLELGDSALYLCASSLASGQNTDTQYFGPGTRLTVL.